There are a few counts of the clone carrying this TCR beta chain. Its antigen remains unidentified. These data come from a study of T-cell memory formation after mild COVID-19. TCRdb reprocessed the 5' RACE reads with MiXCR, giving one entry per CDR3 protein. The table lists roughly 250,000 distinct CDR3 sequences, 16% of them singletons. The CDR3 length is 13 residues. Trimming stripped 3 bases from V and 6 bases from J, with 9 bases between. Notes on the study in general: Contracting clones from day 15 to 85 showed balanced CD4/CD8; later expanders favored CD4+. Contracting CD4+ clones sat mainly in CM and EM; CD8+ in EMRA.

The TCR was taken from a man in his late teens or twenties who had mild COVID-19 (a few samples of this study predate the infection). Cell type and time point are not known. The V call is TRBV12-3 or TRBV12-4, the J call TRBJ1-5; D unresolved. Input material: PBMCs or a T cell subset sorted from them (not recorded which). CDR3 in amino acids: CASSLRIPQPQHF. DNA of the CDR3: TGTGCCAGCAGTTTGCGGATTCCTCAGCCCCAGCATTTT.